Following are 3 T cell receptor beta chains from one sample sequenced in a study of T cells in Graves' hyperthyroidism and ophthalmopathy. Amplification targeted TCR beta CDR3 regions from RNA transcripts. During a first-round RT-PCR of the TCR CDR3, the HTBI primer set was used. TCRdb reprocessed the multiplex PCR reads via MiXCR and lists one record per CDR3 protein. The sample gives 700,000 to 850,000 distinct CDR3 sequences, approximately 40% of which show up once; approximately 31% is in the top ten. Sequenced sample: blood. These receptor sequences come from a woman aged 40-49 years with Graves' hyperthyroidism.

This clonotype has ten or more counts. This rearrangement joins TRBV29-1 to TRBJ1-1; possibly TRBD1 for D (6 bases). Deletions cut 8 bases from V and 4 bases from J, with 20 bases between. CDR1 is SQVTM, CDR2 ANQGSEA, per germline. The CDR3 has 14 amino acids. CDR3 coding DNA: TGCAGCCCCCGAGGGGGGTTGAGAGGCACTGAAGCTTTCTTT. Translating it yields CSPRGGLRGTEAFF.

This sequence joins TRBV7-8 and TRBJ2-3; 10 positions match TRBD2. Trimming cost V 5 bases and J 3 bases; bases outside gene matches: 5. The CDR3 runs to 15 residues. The germline V gene encodes CDR1 SGHVS and CDR2 FQNEAQ. The CDR3 DNA is TGTGCCAGCAGCCGACAAGCGGGAGGGACAGATACGCAGTATTTT. Residues: CASSRQAGGTDTQYF.

This clonotype was recorded many times. The gene calls are TRBV20-1 and TRBJ2-7; D unresolved. V gave up 6 bases and J gave up 0 bases, with 15 bases separating them. This CDR3 spans 14 amino acids. The germline V gene has CDR1 DFQATT and CDR2 SNEGSKA (reference sequence). The CDR3 region has the DNA TGCAGTGCAATCAAAAGTATCGGCTCCTACGAGCAGTACTTC. Its protein product is CSAIKSIGSYEQYF.